A selection of T cell receptor beta chains follows, all from one sample in a study of Ad26.COV2.S vaccination and SARS-CoV-2 variants. The protocol was immunoSEQ multiplex PCR, while the TCRdb copy is restricted to in-frame clones and leaves out a portion. Here the sample spans some 300,000 clones, around 84% being singletons. Sequenced here: peripheral blood, sampled in a trial of Ad26.COV2.S vaccine versus placebo. The receptors were sampled from a person aged 18-65 years who received the Ad26.COV2.S COVID-19 vaccine or a placebo. CDR3s include the opening cysteine and the closing phenylalanine or tryptophan. D genes are given only for firm matches. Size tells how often a clone was seen (once, few, many) or the class of an expanded clone, and some rows leave it out.

V	J	size	D	DNA	CDR3
TRBV24-1	TRBJ1-1	-	-	TGTGCCACCAGTGGGGGGCCAGGGGAAGAGCGAAACACTGAAGCTTTCTTT	CATSGGPGEERNTEAFF
TRBV6-2/TRBV6-3	TRBJ2-7	-	-	TGTGCCAGCAGTTACTTTCTTGACGGGGGAACCTACGAGCAGTACTTC	CASSYFLDGGTYEQYF
TRBV6-1	TRBJ1-2	-	TRBD1	TGTGCCAGCAGTGAAGCGGACAGGGCGGGGACCTTC	CASSEADRAGTF
TRBV10-3	TRBJ1-1	few	TRBD1	TGTGCCATCAGTGAGTCGACAGGGGTCACTGAAGCTTTCTTT	CAISESTGVTEAFF
TRBV2	TRBJ1-1	-	TRBD1	TGTGCCACCGTAGACAGGGTCGCTTTCTTT	CATVDRVAFF
TRBV5-1	TRBJ1-1	-	-	TGCGCCAGCAGCTTGGCCGCGGGGGGTCGAACTGAAGCTTTCTTT	CASSLAAGGRTEAFF
TRBV6-6	TRBJ2-7	-	-	TGTGCCAGCAGCGCCTCTCGGGACACTCACGAGCAGTACTTC	CASSASRDTHEQYF
TRBV30	TRBJ2-7	-	-	TGTGCCGGAAAAACAGGGGGGGCCTACGAGCAGTACTTC	CAGKTGGAYEQYF
TRBV10-1	TRBJ2-4	-	-	TGCGCCAGCAGGAATTTCGGAGCGACATTAGCCAAAAACATTCAGTACTTC	CASRNFGATLAKNIQYF
TRBV5-4	TRBJ1-5	-	-	TGTGCCAGCAGCTTGGGCGTTTATAGCAATCAGCCCCAGCATTTT	CASSLGVYSNQPQHF
TRBV5-4	TRBJ2-2	once	-	TGTGCCAGCAGCTTTGACGGTAGGGACACCGGGGAGCTGTTTTTT	CASSFDGRDTGELFF
TRBV5-1	TRBJ1-2	-	-	TGCGCCAGCAGCCCGGATGGGGCTCCTACTTATGGCTACACCTTC	CASSPDGAPTYGYTF
TRBV19	TRBJ2-1	-	TRBD1	TGTGCCAGTAGTTCCTGGGACAGGTACAATGAGCAGTTCTTC	CASSSWDRYNEQFF
TRBV29-1	TRBJ1-1	-	-	TGCAGCGTTGAAGCCCCGACTGAAGCTTTCTTT	CSVEAPTEAFF
TRBV9	TRBJ2-1	-	-	TGTGCCAGCAGCGTAGGGGGCAGTACCTACAATGAGCAGTTCTTC	CASSVGGSTYNEQFF
TRBV29-1	TRBJ2-7	-	-	TGCAGCGTTGGTGGCGGGGGCCAAACCTACGAGCAGTACTTC	CSVGGGGQTYEQYF
TRBV18	TRBJ2-7	-	TRBD1	TGTGCCAGCTCACAAGGGACAGGGGGCGAGCAGTACTTC	CASSQGTGGEQYF
TRBV30	TRBJ1-1	-	-	TGTGCCTGGCAGAAGGTCACTGAAGCTTTCTTT	CAWQKVTEAFF
TRBV5-1	TRBJ1-2	-	-	TGCGCCAGCAGCTTGGGCCCTCAGGGGAACTATGGCTACACCTTC	CASSLGPQGNYGYTF
TRBV6-2/TRBV6-3	TRBJ1-4	-	TRBD1	TGTGCCAGCAGCGAGCCGGGACAGGGGAATGAAAAACTGTTTTTT	CASSEPGQGNEKLFF
TRBV5-1	TRBJ2-1	-	-	TGCGCCAGCAGCTTAATCCCCGGACAGAATGAGCAGTTCTTC	CASSLIPGQNEQFF
TRBV30	TRBJ2-5	-	TRBD1	TGTGCCTGGCATCCCGGGACAGAAGAGACCCAGTACTTC	CAWHPGTEETQYF
TRBV7-2	TRBJ2-3	-	TRBD1	TGTGCCAGCAGCGGCCGGGACAGGGGCACAGATACGCAGTATTTT	CASSGRDRGTDTQYF
TRBV3-1/TRBV3-2	TRBJ1-1	-	-	TGTGCCAGCAGCAACGAACAGGTCCCCCACACTGAAGCTTTCTTT	CASSNEQVPHTEAFF
TRBV24-1	TRBJ2-3	-	TRBD2	TGTGCCACCAGTTTCGTTACTAGCGGGGGGGCCTATGATACGCAGTATTTT	CATSFVTSGGAYDTQYF
TRBV5-6	TRBJ1-4	-	TRBD1	TGTGCCAGCAGCGGGAAGGACAGGGGAAGGGAAAAACTGTTTTTT	CASSGKDRGREKLFF
TRBV10-3	TRBJ2-6	-	-	TGTGCCATCAGTGAGCGGCGCTACTCTGGGGCCAACGTCCTGACTTTC	CAISERRYSGANVLTF
TRBV7-2	TRBJ2-7	-	-	TGTGCCAGCAGCGAAAGAGGGCCCAGCTCCTACGAGCAGTACTTC	CASSERGPSSYEQYF
TRBV5-1	TRBJ2-2	-	TRBD2	TGCGCCAGCAGCTTTACTAGCGGGGTTTTCGGGGAGCTGTTTTTT	CASSFTSGVFGELFF
TRBV5-1	TRBJ2-1	-	-	TGCGCCAGCAGCACCGGCCAATGGGGGAATGAGCAGTTCTTC	CASSTGQWGNEQFF
TRBV3-1/TRBV3-2	TRBJ2-3	once	-	TGTGCCAGCAGCCCATCTCCAGATACGCAGTATTTT	CASSPSPDTQYF
TRBV7-3	TRBJ1-1	once	-	TGTGCCAGCAGCTTACGAGCAGGGGCGAACACTGAAGCTTTCTTT	CASSLRAGANTEAFF
TRBV27	TRBJ1-5	-	-	TGTGCCAGCAGTCCACGTCTCTGGGGTCAGCCCCAGCATTTT	CASSPRLWGQPQHF
TRBV9	TRBJ1-2	-	-	TGTGCCAGCAGCGTAGCTGACCAGGGGGGCTACACCTTC	CASSVADQGGYTF
TRBV2	TRBJ1-2	-	TRBD1	TGTGCCAGCAGCCGAGGACAGGGGGCATTAGATTATGGCTACACCTTC	CASSRGQGALDYGYTF
TRBV5-1	TRBJ2-3	-	-	TGCGCCAGCAGCTTGGGTCCGGAGAGGGCAGATACGCAGTATTTT	CASSLGPERADTQYF
TRBV11-2	TRBJ2-1	-	-	TGTGCCAGCAGCTCAGTCGACAATGAGCAGTTCTTC	CASSSVDNEQFF
TRBV28	TRBJ1-3	-	TRBD1	TGTGCCAGCAGTTTAGACCGGGACAGCCGCTCTGGAAACACCATATATTTT	CASSLDRDSRSGNTIYF
TRBV6-5	TRBJ1-2	-	-	TGTGCCAGCAGTTTCAGGGGTCCCTCAGGAGGCTACACCTTC	CASSFRGPSGGYTF
TRBV7-3	TRBJ2-1	-	-	TGTGCCAGCAGCTTATATGGCACCGATGAGCAGTTCTTC	CASSLYGTDEQFF
TRBV6-5	TRBJ1-1	-	TRBD1	TGTGCCAGCAAACCACAGGGGATGAACACTGAAGCTTTCTTT	CASKPQGMNTEAFF
TRBV2	TRBJ1-2	-	-	TGTGCCAGCAGGGGGCGGGCGGCTAACTATGGCTACACCTTC	CASRGRAANYGYTF
TRBV6-1	TRBJ1-3	-	-	TGTGCCAGCAGTGAAGGGCCGTCGATCTCCTCTGGAAACACCATATATTTT	CASSEGPSISSGNTIYF
TRBV5-8	TRBJ2-4	-	TRBD1	TGTGCCAGCAGCCCAGGGACAGGGCGGTTAGCCAAAAACATTCAGTACTTC	CASSPGTGRLAKNIQYF
TRBV2	TRBJ2-2	few	-	TGTGCCAGCAGCAGACAGTTCACCGGGGAGCTGTTTTTT	CASSRQFTGELFF
TRBV5-1	TRBJ1-2	-	TRBD1	TGCGCCAGCAGCCCACCGACAGGGGCTGGCTATGGCTACACCTTC	CASSPPTGAGYGYTF
TRBV5-6	TRBJ1-2	-	TRBD1	TGTGCCAGCAGCTTTTACTCCCGACAGGGCGGCGTGTTTTATGGCTACACCTTC	CASSFYSRQGGVFYGYTF
TRBV6-9	TRBJ1-5	-	TRBD1	TGTGCCAGCAGTTATTTCTGGGGACAGGGCGGATATAGCAATCAGCCCCAGCATTTT	CASSYFWGQGGYSNQPQHF
TRBV5-4	TRBJ1-2	-	TRBD1	TGTGCCAGCAGACCTGACAGGGACCCCTATGGCTACACCTTC	CASRPDRDPYGYTF
TRBV7-6	TRBJ2-3	-	TRBD2	TGTGCCAGCAGCTTAGGGGAGGGCCGGGGAGATACGCAGTATTTT	CASSLGEGRGDTQYF
TRBV15	TRBJ2-5	-	-	TGTGCCACCAGCGGGTTTCCACAGAAAGAGACCCAGTACTTC	CATSGFPQKETQYF
TRBV5-1	TRBJ2-5	-	TRBD2	TGCGCCAGCAGCAACCCACTAGCGGGTGGAGAGACCCAGTACTTC	CASSNPLAGGETQYF
TRBV15	TRBJ1-4	-	-	TGTGCCACCAGCAGAGCCCCGGGGGCGGGGGAAAAACTGTTTTTT	CATSRAPGAGEKLFF
TRBV4-2	TRBJ2-7	-	TRBD2	TGTGCCAGCAGCCGTTCGGGGACTAGCGGAACCTACGAGCAGTACTTC	CASSRSGTSGTYEQYF
TRBV30	TRBJ1-6	-	-	TGTGCCTGGATCTTTTCGGGGGGGATTCCGGCCAATTCACCCCTCCACTTT	CAWIFSGGIPANSPLHF
TRBV7-9	TRBJ2-2	-	-	TGTGCCAGCACCTACAGGCGAACGACCGGGGAGCTGTTTTTT	CASTYRRTTGELFF
TRBV2	TRBJ1-2	-	-	TGTGCCAGCAGGGACCGACCTAACTATGGCTACACCTTC	CASRDRPNYGYTF
TRBV7-3	TRBJ2-3	-	TRBD2	TGTGCCAGCAGCCGAGCGGGGGGGCAAGATACGCAGTATTTT	CASSRAGGQDTQYF
TRBV30	TRBJ1-1	-	-	TGTGCCTGGAGTCCCGCGTCGGGGGGTGCTGAAGCTTTCTTT	CAWSPASGGAEAFF